Below are 26 T cell receptor beta chains sequenced from a single sample in a study of T-cell reconstitution after alpha-beta-depleted transplantation in children. Construction of the TCRbeta library involved unique molecular identifiers. One entry per CDR3 protein, called by TCRdb with MiXCR from the PCR reads. The table shows about 980,000 distinct CDR3 sequences, with about 29% occurring only once. Source: PBMCs, mostly from graft donor cells, taken 360 days after TCRalphabeta/CD19-depleted stem cell transplant. These receptors all come from a boy younger than two who had a stem cell transplant for SCID, so the T cells may come from the graft donor.

The chain is built from TRBV12-3 or TRBV12-4 and TRBJ2-4; D unresolved. V lost 5 bases to trimming and J lost 11 bases, with 13 bases between them. The CDR3 has 12 residues. The CDR3: CASSPETGFQYF. DNA for the CDR3: TGTGCCAGCAGTCCCGAAACGGGTTTTCAGTACTTC.

The chain recombines TRBV20-1 with TRBJ1-6, with D maybe TRBD1 (6 bases). Trimming shortened V by 0 bases and J by 5 bases, and 17 bases separated the two germline ends. The CDR3 is 17 residues long. Germline V lookup: CDR1 DFQATT, CDR2 SNEGSKA (reference sequence). CDR3 protein: CSARDFGRTVNNSPLHF. In DNA form, the CDR3 reads TGCAGTGCTAGAGATTTTGGGCGGACAGTAAATAATTCACCCCTCCACTTT.

V and J are TRBV12-5 and TRBJ2-5; 9 nucleotides align to TRBD1. Germline CDR1 is LGHNT and CDR2 is FRNRAP. The junction had 3 bases not matched to a gene; V was cut back by 6 bases and J by 1 base. The CDR3 has 14 residues. The CDR3 region has the DNA TGTGCTAGTGGCCGGGGACAGGGCCAAGAGACCCAGTACTTC. This gives the protein CASGRGQGQETQYF.

This clonotype came up a few times. The chain recombines TRBV4-3 with TRBJ1-6; D remains ambiguous. Germline V gene sequence: CDR1 LGHNA, CDR2 YSLEER. Trimming left V 0 bases short and J 0 bases short, with 9 bases between. The CDR3 has 17 residues. The CDR3: CASSQDPPVSYNSPLHF. For the CDR3, the DNA is TGCGCCAGCAGCCAAGATCCCCCAGTCTCCTATAATTCACCCCTCCACTTT.

This clonotype was picked up a small number of times. The chain has TRBV20-1 and TRBJ2-1; D unclear. V lost 4 bases to trimming and J lost 4 bases, with 14 bases between them. CDR3 length: 14 amino acids. Looked up from germline, CDR1 is DFQATT and CDR2 is SNEGSKA (reference sequence). CDR3 nucleotides: TGCAGTGCTATTCGCGGAACGAGTTACAATGAGCAGTTCTTC. Protein product: CSAIRGTSYNEQFF.

This sequence joins TRBV5-6 and TRBJ2-3; D ambiguous. V dropped 1 base and J dropped 0 bases, with 9 bases sitting between them. This CDR3 comprises 15 residues. Germline lookup yields CDR1 SGHDT and CDR2 YYEEEE. The CDR3 sequence: CASSLPGRSTDTQYF. The CDR3 coding sequence is TGTGCCAGCAGCTTGCCCGGTCGCAGCACAGATACGCAGTATTTT.

This chain joins TRBV12-3 or TRBV12-4 and TRBJ2-5; 12 nucleotides align to TRBD1. V trimming: 3 bases; J trimming: 7 bases; junction bases outside the gene matches: 3. This CDR3 is built from 14 residues. CDR3 loop: CASSFGTGGGTQYF. CDR3 nucleotide sequence: TGTGCCAGCAGTTTTGGGACAGGGGGCGGGACCCAGTACTTC.

This clonotype was counted many times. This chain joins TRBV3-1 and TRBJ2-5, with D hard to call. There are 14 residues in the CDR3. CDR1 LGHDT and CDR2 YNNKEL come from the germline V gene (reference sequence). V was cut by 0 bases and J by 4 bases, with 9 bases left in between. This chain's CDR3 is CASSQEGLGETQYF. CDR3 in DNA: TGTGCCAGCAGCCAAGAGGGCCTCGGAGAGACCCAGTACTTC.

This clonotype was counted ten times or more. V is TRBV5-1 and J is TRBJ2-1, with 9 bases lining up with TRBD1. From germline, CDR1 is SGHRS and CDR2 YFSETQ. J was trimmed by 11 bases and V by 0 bases; bases with no gene match: 6. This CDR3 spans 14 amino acids. CDR3 residues: CASSLGTGAPKQFF. For the CDR3, the DNA is TGCGCCAGCAGCTTGGGGACAGGGGCCCCTAAGCAGTTCTTC.

V is TRBV20-1 and J is TRBJ1-2; D is undetermined. The CDR3 has 11 amino acids. Trimming shortened V by 6 bases and J by 7 bases, and 12 bases separated the two germline ends. Germline V gene sequence: CDR1 DFQATT, CDR2 SNEGSKA (reference sequence). The CDR3 DNA reads TGCAGTGCCGCCCTCGATTTTGGCTACACCTTC. Translated, it gives CSAALDFGYTF.

The chain recombines TRBV5-5 with TRBJ2-2; no definite D call. This CDR3 spans 14 amino acids. V lost 4 bases and J 4 bases, leaving 11 bases between the germline ends. The germline V gene has CDR1 SGHKS and CDR2 YYEKEE (reference sequence). The CDR3 nucleotides read TGTGCCAGCAGCCGCGGCGTTTCCACCGGGGAGCTGTTTTTT. The encoded protein is CASSRGVSTGELFF.

The table lists this clonotype with many counts. J is TRBJ2-1 and V is TRBV29-1; D gene uncertain. The CDR3 is 13 residues long. V was cut by 4 bases and J by 3 bases, with 10 bases left in between. The V gene's germline CDR1 is SQVTM and CDR2 ANQGSEA. The DNA of the CDR3 is TGCAGCGTTGTCTTAGGCAGCTACAATGAGCAGTTCTTC. The encoded protein is CSVVLGSYNEQFF.

V gene TRBV6-5 combines with J gene TRBJ1-1; no clear D. Germline V gene sequence: CDR1 MNHEY, CDR2 SVGAGI. This CDR3 has 15 residues. V lost 0 bases, J lost 0 bases, and 8 bases lay in between. In DNA, the CDR3 is TGTGCCAGCAGTTACTCCCAGCACATGAACACTGAAGCTTTCTTT. Its protein is CASSYSQHMNTEAFF.

The rearrangement uses TRBV27 and TRBJ1-1; D call uncertain. The germline V gene has CDR1 MNHEY and CDR2 SMNVEV (reference sequence). The V end lost 8 bases, the J end lost 1 base, and 5 bases lay between the germline ends. The CDR3 extends over 11 amino acids. The CDR3 region is CASGQNTEAFF. CDR3 sequence (DNA): TGTGCCAGCGGGCAGAACACTGAAGCTTTCTTT.

Note on this clonotype: A much larger clone differs by one base, so this may be a read error. CDR3 region: CASSPDYKQYF. For the CDR3, the DNA is TGTGCCAGCAGCCCCGACTACAAGCAGTACTTC. V and J are TRBV7-2 and TRBJ2-7, with D perhaps TRBD2 (5 bases). This CDR3 spans 11 amino acids. CDR1 SGHTA and CDR2 FQGNSA come from the germline V gene.

J is TRBJ2-7 and V is TRBV7-8; 7 bases agree with TRBD1. J was trimmed by 3 bases and V by 4 bases; bases with no gene match: 9. Germline values: CDR1 SGHVS, CDR2 FQNEAQ. CDR3 length: 15 amino acids. The DNA of the CDR3 is TGTGCCAGCAGCTACCCAGGGGGACATAACTACGAGCAGTACTTC. It yields the protein CASSYPGGHNYEQYF. Looking up the rest from reference TRBV7-8 and TRBJ2-7 gives the full variable domain: GAGVSQSPRYKVAKRGQDVALRCDPISGHVSLFWYQQALGQGPEFLTYFQNEAQLDKSGLPSDRFFAERPEGSVSTLKIQRTQQEDSAVYLCASSYPGGHNYEQYFGPGTRLTVT.

This clonotype was counted a few times. J is TRBJ2-3 and V is TRBV10-3, with unresolved D. This CDR3 region has 13 residues. Germline V gene lookup returns CDR1 ENHRY and CDR2 SYGVKD. The V and J ends lost 2 bases and 8 bases respectively, with 11 bases between them. The CDR3 here is CAISENPVGTQYF. CDR3 bases: TGTGCCATCAGTGAGAACCCCGTAGGTACGCAGTATTTT.

The chain couples TRBV20-1 to TRBJ2-7; D not certain. In germline, CDR1 is DFQATT, CDR2 SNEGSKA (reference sequence). V lost 3 bases, J lost 2 bases, and 11 bases lay in between. There are 13 residues in the CDR3. CDR3 sequence (DNA): TGCAGTGCTAGTCGGGCATATACCTACGAGCAGTACTTC. Protein sequence: CSASRAYTYEQYF.

The table lists this clonotype with a count of one. The missing conserved phenylalanine or tryptophan at the end of this CDR3 makes a read error likely. This chain connects TRBV10-3 to TRBJ1-4; tentative D call: TRBD1 (5 bases). Germline V gene sequence: CDR1 ENHRY, CDR2 SYGVKD. Trimming took 2 bases from V and 11 from J, leaving 15 bases between them. This CDR3 has 14 amino acids. CDR3 sequence: CAISEPVRVWKLFY. The CDR3 DNA is TGTGCCATCAGTGAGCCAGTCAGGGTGTGGAAACTGTTTTAT.

This clonotype was observed a few times. The V gene is TRBV28, the J gene TRBJ2-2; tentative D call: TRBD2 (5 bases). This CDR3 has 15 residues. V was clipped by 2 bases and J by 3 bases, with 10 bases between them. Germline CDR1 MDHEN, CDR2 SYDVKM. CDR3: CASSLAMRDTGELFF. In DNA, the CDR3 is TGTGCCAGCAGTTTAGCGATGAGGGACACCGGGGAGCTGTTTTTT.

The J gene is TRBJ2-1, the V gene TRBV4-1, with unresolved D. V dropped 2 bases and J dropped 9 bases, with 23 bases sitting between them. CDR1 is MGHRA and CDR2 is YSYEKL in the germline V gene. The CDR3 runs 17 residues. The CDR3 reads CASSQRTDSRYVSEQFF. The CDR3 DNA reads as TGCGCCAGCAGCCAACGGACGGATTCCAGGTACGTGAGTGAGCAGTTCTTC.

This rearrangement joins TRBV2 to TRBJ2-7, with TRBD1 as a possible D gene (6 bases). The V gene lost 4 bases and the J gene lost 2 bases, with 18 bases spanning the gap. Germline V gene sequence: CDR1 SNHLY, CDR2 FYNNEI. The CDR3 contains 16 residues. CDR3 sequence reads: CASSGGGGRDTYEQYF. The CDR3 DNA reads TGTGCCAGCAGTGGTGGAGGTGGCAGGGACACCTACGAGCAGTACTTC.

The V and J genes are TRBV9 and TRBJ2-3; no reliable D call. CDR1 SGDLS and CDR2 YYNGEE come from the germline V gene. V was pared by 0 bases and J by 2 bases, with 10 bases between. There are 15 residues in the CDR3. CDR3 residues: CASSVDPAVTDTQYF. CDR3 in DNA: TGTGCCAGCAGCGTAGACCCGGCGGTCACAGATACGCAGTATTTT.

This chain uses TRBV5-6 with TRBJ1-5; perhaps TRBD1 as D (6 bases). Germline-derived CDR1 and CDR2 are SGHDT and YYEEEE. V lost 0 bases and J lost 8, with 12 bases in between. This CDR3 is built from 14 residues. The CDR3 DNA reads TGTGCCAGCAGCTTGGGGCAGGGGATTAAGCCCCAGCATTTT. Its translation: CASSLGQGIKPQHF.

The chain is built from TRBV9 and TRBJ2-1; no firm D call. CDR1 is SGDLS, CDR2 YYNGEE, per germline. There are 16 residues in the CDR3. The V and J ends lost 4 bases and 15 bases respectively, with 29 bases between them. CDR3 sequence (DNA): TGTGCCAGCAGCCCTCAGCAAAAGGCCCTGTCAAGTCGTCTGTTCTTC. It encodes CASSPQQKALSSRLFF.

The rearrangement uses TRBV6-5 and TRBJ1-5; no clear D. Trimming cost V 2 bases and J 2 bases, with 7 bases left between them. Germline V gene lookup returns CDR1 MNHEY and CDR2 SVGAGI. The CDR3 runs 14 residues. The CDR3 DNA reads as TGTGCCAGCAGTTACCTGGCCGGCAATCAGCCCCAGCATTTT. Protein sequence: CASSYLAGNQPQHF.